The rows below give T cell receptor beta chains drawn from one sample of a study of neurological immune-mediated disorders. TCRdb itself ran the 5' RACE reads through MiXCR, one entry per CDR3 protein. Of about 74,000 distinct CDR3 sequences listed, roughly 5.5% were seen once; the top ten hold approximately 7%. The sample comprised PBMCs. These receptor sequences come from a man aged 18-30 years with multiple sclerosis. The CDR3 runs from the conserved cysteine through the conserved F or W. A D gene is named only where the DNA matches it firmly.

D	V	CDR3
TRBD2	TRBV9	CASSRGLAEETQYF
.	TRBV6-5	CASSLPGLGFYEQYF
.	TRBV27	CASNLNAGGRTDTQYF
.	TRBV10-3	CAISAVTDQPQHF
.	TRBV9	CASSVESSGVEAFF
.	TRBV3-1	CASSQGWDQPQHF
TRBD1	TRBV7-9	CASSSEDRGATEAFF
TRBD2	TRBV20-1	CSANEGSGSLSEQFF
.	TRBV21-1	CASSKDPLGTGNEQFF
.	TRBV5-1	CASSLVAAGETEAFF
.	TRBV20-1	CSADPAGVTEAFF